This T cell receptor beta chain was retrieved from a study of blood T cell repertoires in COVID-19. Study context: The United States, Italy and Spain supplied acute and convalescent COVID-19 samples.

V was cut by 5 bases and J by 1 base, with 12 bases left in between. This CDR3 has 14 residues. Germline V gene data show CDR1 as MNHEY and CDR2 as SVGAGI. In the authors' workflow: Nucleated cell counts were estimated from reference gene primer amplification. Produced via immunoSEQ multiplex PCR; TCRdb's table is partial and in-frame only. The V and J calls and clone size come from that table; D and trimming were worked out from the DNA. The data show around 180,000 clones, around 86% seen once. The receptor was derived from a woman aged 30 to 39 with active or convalescent COVID-19. Sequencing was performed on peripheral blood. The chain combines TRBV6-5 with TRBJ2-7; perhaps TRBD1 as D (6 bases). The CDR3 reads CASSLTQGSYEQYF. As DNA, the CDR3 is TGTGCCAGCAGTCTGACACAGGGATCCTACGAGCAGTACTTC.